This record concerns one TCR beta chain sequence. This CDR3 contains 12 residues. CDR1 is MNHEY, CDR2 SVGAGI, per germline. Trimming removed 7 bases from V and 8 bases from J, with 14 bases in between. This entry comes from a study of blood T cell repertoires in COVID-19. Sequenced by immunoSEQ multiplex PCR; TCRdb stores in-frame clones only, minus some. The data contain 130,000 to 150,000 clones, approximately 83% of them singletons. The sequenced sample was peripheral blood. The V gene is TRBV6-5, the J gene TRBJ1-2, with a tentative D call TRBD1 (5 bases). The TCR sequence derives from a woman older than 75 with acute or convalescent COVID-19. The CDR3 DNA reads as TGTGCCAGCAAGGGGATTTACGAGGGCTACACCTTC. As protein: CASKGIYEGYTF.